These T cell receptor beta chains were read from a single sample in a study of T-cell reconstitution after alpha-beta-depleted transplantation in children. TCRdb processed the PCR reads anew with MiXCR; each CDR3 protein has one entry. The sample holds roughly 490,000 distinct CDR3 sequences, around 10% seen once. The input for sequencing was PBMCs, mostly from graft donor cells, taken 180 days after TCRalphabeta/CD19-depleted stem cell transplant. These receptors came from a female patient between 2 and 15 years old who had a stem cell transplant for aplastic anemia, so the T cells may come from the graft donor. Each CDR3 is given with its conserved first and last residue. A D gene is named only where the DNA matches it firmly. Size values are once, few and many counts, or a class for expanded clones, and some rows have none.

j_gene,v_gene,d_gene,abundance,CDR3nt,CDR3aa
TRBJ2-4,TRBV7-8,TRBD2,many,TGTGCCAGCAGCTTAGCGGGAGGGGCCGTAAACATTCAGTACTTC,CASSLAGGAVNIQYF
TRBJ1-1,TRBV18,-,few,TGTGCCAGCTCACCACCTACGACAGTAGCTGAAGCTTTCTTT,CASSPPTTVAEAFF
TRBJ2-5,TRBV4-3,-,-,TGCGCCAGCAGCCTTTTTGCTGACAGCCCGATCGGGCAAGAGACCCAGTACTTC,CASSLFADSPIGQETQYF
TRBJ1-3,TRBV6-2/TRBV6-3,-,-,TGTGCCAGCACCTTACGTCCTCAGAGCTCTGGAAACACCATATATTTT,CASTLRPQSSGNTIYF
TRBJ2-1,TRBV4-2,-,many,TGTGCCAGCAGCCAAGCCCCCGCGGGTGTCGATGAGCAGTTCTTC,CASSQAPAGVDEQFF
TRBJ2-5,TRBV15,-,few,TGTGCCACCAGCAGAGATGCCCAAGAGACCCAGTACTTC,CATSRDAQETQYF
TRBJ1-2,TRBV5-1,TRBD1,-,TGCGCCAGCAGCCAAGCAGGGGGCCCGCTTGGCTACACCTTC,CASSQAGGPLGYTF
TRBJ1-5,TRBV28,-,few,TGTGCCAGCAGTGGGGCAGGGGACAATCAGCCCCAGCATTTT,CASSGAGDNQPQHF
TRBJ2-4,TRBV29-1,TRBD2,-,TGCAGCGTTGGTCTAGCGGGAGGCCTACTTGGAATTCAGTACTTC,CSVGLAGGLLGIQYF
TRBJ2-1,TRBV5-1,TRBD2,-,TGCGCCAGCAGCTTGGGACTAGCGGGAGGGGTATCCTACAATGAGCAGTTCTTC,CASSLGLAGGVSYNEQFF
TRBJ2-4,TRBV24-1,TRBD1,-,TGTGCCACCAGTGTTCCCCGGGACAGGTCAAACAGTCAGTACTTC,CATSVPRDRSNSQYF
TRBJ1-4,TRBV4-3,TRBD1,-,TGCGCCAGCAGCCCCCGGGCACAGGGGGCTATGAGTGAAAAACTGTTTTTT,CASSPRAQGAMSEKLFF
TRBJ2-5,TRBV12-3/TRBV12-4,TRBD1,-,TGTGCCAGCAGTATGCCGGGGACAGGTCTCAGGACCCAGTACTTC,CASSMPGTGLRTQYF
TRBJ2-7,TRBV28,-,many,TGTGCCAGCAGTTTATTGCTCAGACCCTACGAGCAGTACTTC,CASSLLLRPYEQYF
TRBJ2-7,TRBV29-1,TRBD2,many,TGCAGCGTTCGTCCCGGGACTAGCGGGAAAGACGAGCAGTACTTC,CSVRPGTSGKDEQYF
TRBJ2-1,TRBV20-1,TRBD2,few,TGCAGTGCTAGGGACCCACTAGCGGGGGGGTTCCACAATGAGCAGTTCTTC,CSARDPLAGGFHNEQFF
TRBJ2-7,TRBV7-2,TRBD2,-,TGTGCCAGCAGCTTTACTCGGGACTACTACGAGCAGTACTTC,CASSFTRDYYEQYF
TRBJ2-1,TRBV7-2,-,few,TGTGCCAGCAGCTTAGTGGCAGGGTGGGACAATGAGCAGTTCTTC,CASSLVAGWDNEQFF
TRBJ2-4,TRBV12-3/TRBV12-4,-,many,TGTGCCAGCAGTTTAGATCTAAACATTCAGTACTTC,CASSLDLNIQYF
TRBJ2-3,TRBV7-8,-,-,TGTGCCAGCAGCTTAAGGCAGTTAAGCGCAGATACGCAGTATTTT,CASSLRQLSADTQYF
TRBJ2-7,TRBV10-3,TRBD2,many,TGTGCCATCAGTGAGTCGCCCCCCCCGGGAGGGCCATGGCAGTACTTC,CAISESPPPGGPWQYF
TRBJ1-3,TRBV28,-,-,TGTGCCAGCAGTTTGGGGAACCTAAACACCATATATTTT,CASSLGNLNTIYF
TRBJ2-2,TRBV20-1,-,-,TGCAGTGCTCGAGGGGGGAAGGAGCTGTTTTTT,CSARGGKELFF
TRBJ2-2,TRBV3-1,-,many,TGTGCCAGCAGCAGGGGCATGAACACCGGGGAGCTGTTTTTT,CASSRGMNTGELFF
TRBJ2-1,TRBV19,-,few,TGTGCCAGTAGTCCACCCTCCCGGCAGGGGGGCTACAATGAGCAGTTCTTC,CASSPPSRQGGYNEQFF